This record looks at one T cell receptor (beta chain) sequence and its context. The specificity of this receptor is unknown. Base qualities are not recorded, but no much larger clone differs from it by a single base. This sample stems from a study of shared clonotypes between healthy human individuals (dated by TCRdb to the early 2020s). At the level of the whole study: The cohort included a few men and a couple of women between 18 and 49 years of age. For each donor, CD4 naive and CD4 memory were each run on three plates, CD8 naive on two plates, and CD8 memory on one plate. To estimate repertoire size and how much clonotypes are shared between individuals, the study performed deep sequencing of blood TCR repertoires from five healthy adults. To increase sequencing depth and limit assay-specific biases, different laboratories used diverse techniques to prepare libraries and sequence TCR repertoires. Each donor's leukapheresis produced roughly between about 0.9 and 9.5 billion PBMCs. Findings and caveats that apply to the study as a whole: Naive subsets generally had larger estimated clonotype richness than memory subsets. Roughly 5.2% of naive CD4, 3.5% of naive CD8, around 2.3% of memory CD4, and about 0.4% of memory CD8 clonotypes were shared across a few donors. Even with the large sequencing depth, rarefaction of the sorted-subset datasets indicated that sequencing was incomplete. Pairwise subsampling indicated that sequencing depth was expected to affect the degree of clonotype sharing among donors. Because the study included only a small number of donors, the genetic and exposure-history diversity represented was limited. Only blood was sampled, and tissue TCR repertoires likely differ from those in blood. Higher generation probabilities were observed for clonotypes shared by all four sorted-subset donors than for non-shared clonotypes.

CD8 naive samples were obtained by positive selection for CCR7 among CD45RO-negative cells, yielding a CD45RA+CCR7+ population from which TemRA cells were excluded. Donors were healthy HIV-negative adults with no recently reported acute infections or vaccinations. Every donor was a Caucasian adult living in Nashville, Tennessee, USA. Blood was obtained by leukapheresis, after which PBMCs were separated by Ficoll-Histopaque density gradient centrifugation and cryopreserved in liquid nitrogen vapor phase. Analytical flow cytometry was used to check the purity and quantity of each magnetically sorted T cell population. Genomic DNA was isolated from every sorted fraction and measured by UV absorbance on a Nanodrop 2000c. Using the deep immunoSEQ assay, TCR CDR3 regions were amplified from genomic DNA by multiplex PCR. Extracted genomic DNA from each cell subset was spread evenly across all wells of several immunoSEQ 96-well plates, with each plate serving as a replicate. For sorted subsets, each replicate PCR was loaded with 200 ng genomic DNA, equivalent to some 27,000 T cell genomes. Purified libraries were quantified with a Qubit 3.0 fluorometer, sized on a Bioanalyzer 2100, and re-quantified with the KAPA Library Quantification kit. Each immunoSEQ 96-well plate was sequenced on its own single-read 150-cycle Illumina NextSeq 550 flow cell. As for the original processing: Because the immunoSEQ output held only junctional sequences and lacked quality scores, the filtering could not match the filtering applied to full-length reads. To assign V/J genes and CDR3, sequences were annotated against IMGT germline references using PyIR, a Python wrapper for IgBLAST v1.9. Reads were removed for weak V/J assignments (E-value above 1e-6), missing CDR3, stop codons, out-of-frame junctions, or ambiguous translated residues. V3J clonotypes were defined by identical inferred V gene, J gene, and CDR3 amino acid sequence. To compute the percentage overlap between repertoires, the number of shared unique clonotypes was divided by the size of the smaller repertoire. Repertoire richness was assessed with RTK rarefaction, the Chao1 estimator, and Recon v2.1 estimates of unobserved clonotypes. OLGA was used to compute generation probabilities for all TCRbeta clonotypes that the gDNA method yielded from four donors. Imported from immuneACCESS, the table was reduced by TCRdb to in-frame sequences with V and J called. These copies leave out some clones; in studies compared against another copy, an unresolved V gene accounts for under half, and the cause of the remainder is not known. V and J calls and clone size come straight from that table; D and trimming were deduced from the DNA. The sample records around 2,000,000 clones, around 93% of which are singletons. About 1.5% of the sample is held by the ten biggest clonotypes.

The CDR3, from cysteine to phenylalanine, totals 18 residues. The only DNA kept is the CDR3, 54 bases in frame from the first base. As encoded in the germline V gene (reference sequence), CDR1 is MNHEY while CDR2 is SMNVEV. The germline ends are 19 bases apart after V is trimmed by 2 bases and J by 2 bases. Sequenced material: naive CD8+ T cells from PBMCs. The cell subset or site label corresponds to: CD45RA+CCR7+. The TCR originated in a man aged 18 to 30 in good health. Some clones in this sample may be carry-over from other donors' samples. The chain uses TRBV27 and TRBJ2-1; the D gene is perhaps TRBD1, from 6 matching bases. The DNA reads TGTGCCAGCAGTTTAATCAACACCCAGGGGCTAGCCTACAATGAGCAGTTCTTC. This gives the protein CASSLINTQGLAYNEQFF.